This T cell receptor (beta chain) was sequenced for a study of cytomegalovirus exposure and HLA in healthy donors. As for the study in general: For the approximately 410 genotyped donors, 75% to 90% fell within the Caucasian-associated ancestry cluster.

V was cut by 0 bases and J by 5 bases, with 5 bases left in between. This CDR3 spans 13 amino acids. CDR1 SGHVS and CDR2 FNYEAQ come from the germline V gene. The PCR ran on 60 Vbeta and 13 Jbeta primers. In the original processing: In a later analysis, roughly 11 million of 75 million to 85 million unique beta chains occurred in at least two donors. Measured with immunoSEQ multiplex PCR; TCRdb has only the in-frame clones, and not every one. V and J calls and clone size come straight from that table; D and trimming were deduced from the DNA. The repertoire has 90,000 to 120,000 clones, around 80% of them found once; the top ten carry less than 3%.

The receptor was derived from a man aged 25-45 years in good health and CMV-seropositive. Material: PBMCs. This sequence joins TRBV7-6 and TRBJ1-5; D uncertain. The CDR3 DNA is TGTGCCAGCAGCTTAGCGCAGGATCAGCCCCAGCATTTT. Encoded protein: CASSLAQDQPQHF.